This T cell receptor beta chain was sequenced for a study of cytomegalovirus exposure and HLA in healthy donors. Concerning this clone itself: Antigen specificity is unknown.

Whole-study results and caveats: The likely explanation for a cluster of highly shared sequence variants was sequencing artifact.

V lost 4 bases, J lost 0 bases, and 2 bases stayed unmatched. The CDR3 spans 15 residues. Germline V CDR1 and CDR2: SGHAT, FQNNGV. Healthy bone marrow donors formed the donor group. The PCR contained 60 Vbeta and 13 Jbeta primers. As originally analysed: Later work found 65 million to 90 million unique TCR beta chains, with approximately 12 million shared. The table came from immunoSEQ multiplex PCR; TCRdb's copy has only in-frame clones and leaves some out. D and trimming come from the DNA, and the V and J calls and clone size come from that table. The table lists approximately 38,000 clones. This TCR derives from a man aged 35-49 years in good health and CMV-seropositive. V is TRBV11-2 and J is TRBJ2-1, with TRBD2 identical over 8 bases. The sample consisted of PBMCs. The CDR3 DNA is TGTGCCAGCAGCTCAGGGACTAGCTCCTACAATGAGCAGTTCTTC. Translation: CASSSGTSSYNEQFF.